A selection of T cell receptor beta chains follows, all from one sample in a study of identical twins. TCRdb re-derived calls from the 5' RACE reads in MiXCR, one entry per CDR3 protein. The sample includes hundreds of thousands of distinct CDR3 sequences, roughly 8% seen only once; the top ten take approximately 0.94%. This sample also appeared in a second study, on yellow fever vaccine responses in identical twins.

Material: PBMCs. Receptors were obtained from a woman aged 18-29 years in good health. CDR3s include the opening cysteine and the closing phenylalanine or tryptophan. D genes are given only for firm matches. Part of the rows lack a size; the others show once, few, many or a class for expanded clones.

v_gene	d_gene	j_gene	abundance	CDR3nt	CDR3aa
TRBV12-3/TRBV12-4	TRBD1	TRBJ2-2	few	TGTGCCAGCAGTCCGGACAGGGGTGACGGGGAGCTGTTTTTT	CASSPDRGDGELFF
TRBV12-3/TRBV12-4	.	TRBJ2-4	few	TGTGCCAGCAGTCCCGACAAAAACATTCAGTACTTC	CASSPDKNIQYF
TRBV4-1	.	TRBJ2-2	many	TGCGCCAGCAGCCAAGATTCCGTGGGGGGCACCGGGGAGCTGTTTTTT	CASSQDSVGGTGELFF
TRBV20-1	.	TRBJ2-3	few	TGCAGTGCTAGAGAGTTGTGGGGACCGGACTTAGATACGCAGTATTTT	CSARELWGPDLDTQYF
TRBV12-3/TRBV12-4	.	TRBJ2-1	.	TGTGCCAGCAGTTTAGCGCTCGGGATCTCTTACTTC	CASSLALGISYF
TRBV6-2/TRBV6-3	TRBD2	TRBJ2-3	few	TGTGCCAGCAGTTACCAGCTAGCGGGAGGGCCGGGGACGCAGTATTTT	CASSYQLAGGPGTQYF
TRBV6-5	.	TRBJ2-6	.	TGTGCCAGCAGTTACTCGAAGAACTGGGGGGATGGGGCCAACGTCCTGACTTTC	CASSYSKNWGDGANVLTF
TRBV4-1	TRBD2	TRBJ2-1	.	TGCGCCAGCAGCCAAGATGGCGGGGATAGGACTAGCGGGAGAAGCTCCTACAATGAGCAGTTCTTC	CASSQDGGDRTSGRSSYNEQFF
TRBV2	.	TRBJ1-4	.	TGTGCCAGCAGTGCAGTTGAAAAACTGTTTTTT	CASSAVEKLFF
TRBV20-1	.	TRBJ2-3	.	TGCAGTGCCCCCGCGGCAGGTAACACAGATACGCAGTATTTT	CSAPAAGNTDTQYF
TRBV7-8	TRBD1	TRBJ1-5	many	TGTGCCAGCAGCTCAAGACAGGGGATGATCTATCAGCCCCAGCATTTT	CASSSRQGMIYQPQHF
TRBV28	.	TRBJ1-3	few	TGTGCCAGCAGCCATGACCGGACCGGAAACACCATATATTTT	CASSHDRTGNTIYF
TRBV15	.	TRBJ2-3	few	TGTGCCACCAGCAGAGACCAAATGGGCACAGATACGCAGTATTTT	CATSRDQMGTDTQYF
TRBV28	.	TRBJ2-5	.	TGTGCCAGCAGTTCCCTCTCGCCGGAGGGCCGAGCGACCCAGTACTTC	CASSSLSPEGRATQYF
TRBV20-1	.	TRBJ2-1	.	TGCAGTGCTAGCCCTCCTGCCTCTGAGCAGTTCTTC	CSASPPASEQFF
TRBV29-1	.	TRBJ2-5	few	TGCAGCGTTGTCGTTAGCAACGAAGAGACCCAGTACTTC	CSVVVSNEETQYF
TRBV12-3/TRBV12-4	TRBD2	TRBJ2-1	.	TGTGCCAGCAGTTTACGTGGGACTAGCTACGATGAGCAGTTCTTC	CASSLRGTSYDEQFF
TRBV7-3	TRBD2	TRBJ2-2	few	TGTGCCAGCAGCCCTTACCAGCGGGGTGGGGAGCTGTTTTTT	CASSPYQRGGELFF
TRBV7-9	.	TRBJ1-1	few	TGTGCCAGCAGCTTAGTGGCAGCTGTGGAGGCTTTCTTT	CASSLVAAVEAFF
TRBV3-1	.	TRBJ1-2	.	TGTGCCAGCAGCCAAGAGCGGCCACTAATCTATGGCTACACCTTC	CASSQERPLIYGYTF
TRBV3-1	.	TRBJ2-7	.	TGTGCCAGCAGCCAAGATCTACACGAGCAGTACTTC	CASSQDLHEQYF
TRBV28	TRBD1	TRBJ1-1	few	TGTGCCAGCAGTCCCGGGACAGCCTTACACACTGAAGCTTTCTTT	CASSPGTALHTEAFF
TRBV6-5	.	TRBJ2-3	.	TGTGCCAGCAGTCCCCCTTCCTATACGCAGTATTTT	CASSPPSYTQYF
TRBV12-3/TRBV12-4	TRBD2	TRBJ2-1	many	TGTGCCAGCAGGCTAGCGGGGGGGAACAATGAGCAGTTCTTC	CASRLAGGNNEQFF
TRBV7-9	.	TRBJ1-1	.	TGTGCCAGCAGCCTGAGTTCGGGACTGGAAGCTTTCTTT	CASSLSSGLEAFF
TRBV4-3	TRBD1	TRBJ2-5	.	TGCGCCAGCAGCCAGGGGACAGGGGGGGAGACCCAGTACTTC	CASSQGTGGETQYF
TRBV6-2/TRBV6-3	TRBD2	TRBJ2-1	.	TGTGCCAGCAGTTACCCCATGGGGGCGGGAGGTGTATACAATGAGCAGTTCTTC	CASSYPMGAGGVYNEQFF
TRBV5-1	.	TRBJ1-1	many	TGCGCCAGCAGCTTGGCCCCCACCCAGGAAGCTTTCTTT	CASSLAPTQEAFF
TRBV29-1	TRBD1	TRBJ2-7	few	TGCAGCGTCGGGGGGACAGGGACTTACGAGCAGTACTTC	CSVGGTGTYEQYF
TRBV6-5	.	TRBJ1-3	many	TGTGCCAGCAGTTTTGACCCTGGTTCTGGAAACACCATATATTTT	CASSFDPGSGNTIYF
TRBV7-2	TRBD2	TRBJ2-3	once	TGTGCCAGCAGCTCGACTAGCGGGGGGCCGGGCGGTACGCAGTATTTT	CASSSTSGGPGGTQYF
TRBV29-1	.	TRBJ2-7	few	TGCAGCGTTGGTGGACAGCCCTACGAGCAGTACTTC	CSVGGQPYEQYF
TRBV6-2/TRBV6-3	.	TRBJ2-7	.	TGTGCCAGCAGAACGGGGTATGACATATCCTACGAGCAGTACTTC	CASRTGYDISYEQYF
TRBV5-1	.	TRBJ1-1	.	TGCGCCAGCAGCTTGAAGTGGGAAACTGAAGCTTTCTTT	CASSLKWETEAFF
TRBV5-1	.	TRBJ1-1	few	TGCGCCAGCAGCTTGGCCCTAGGGCTGGGGAACACTGAAGCTTTCTTT	CASSLALGLGNTEAFF
TRBV5-8	TRBD1	TRBJ1-5	many	TGTGCCAGCAGCTTTAGGGCAGGGGGTAGCAATCAGCCCCAGCATTTT	CASSFRAGGSNQPQHF
TRBV20-1	TRBD1	TRBJ2-7	many	TGCAGTGCTAGGACAGGGACCTACGAGCAGTACTTC	CSARTGTYEQYF
TRBV7-8	.	TRBJ2-1	few	TGTGCCAGCAGCTTAACGGGGGCGGGCTCCTACAATGAGCAGTTCTTC	CASSLTGAGSYNEQFF
TRBV7-2	.	TRBJ2-5	few	TGTGCCAGCAGCTTCGAGGGGGAGTCCTGGGAGACCCAGTACTTC	CASSFEGESWETQYF
TRBV10-3	.	TRBJ2-7	many	TGTGCCATCAGCACAGGACACTCCTACGAGCAGTACTTC	CAISTGHSYEQYF
TRBV4-3	TRBD2	TRBJ2-1	few	TGCGCCAGCAGCCAAGATAGGGTACTAGCGGAGCTCGGGCAGCAGTTCTTC	CASSQDRVLAELGQQFF
TRBV7-2	TRBD2	TRBJ2-3	.	TGTGCCAGCAGCTCCTTGGGCGGGGGGGGATCAGATACGCAGTATTTT	CASSSLGGGGSDTQYF
TRBV5-5	TRBD2	TRBJ2-7	.	TGTGCCAGCAGCCGAAACGAAGGACTAGCCTACGAGCAGTACTTC	CASSRNEGLAYEQYF
TRBV4-3	.	TRBJ2-2	.	TGCGCCAGCAGCCAAGATTTGGCATCAACCGGGGAGCTGTTTTTT	CASSQDLASTGELFF